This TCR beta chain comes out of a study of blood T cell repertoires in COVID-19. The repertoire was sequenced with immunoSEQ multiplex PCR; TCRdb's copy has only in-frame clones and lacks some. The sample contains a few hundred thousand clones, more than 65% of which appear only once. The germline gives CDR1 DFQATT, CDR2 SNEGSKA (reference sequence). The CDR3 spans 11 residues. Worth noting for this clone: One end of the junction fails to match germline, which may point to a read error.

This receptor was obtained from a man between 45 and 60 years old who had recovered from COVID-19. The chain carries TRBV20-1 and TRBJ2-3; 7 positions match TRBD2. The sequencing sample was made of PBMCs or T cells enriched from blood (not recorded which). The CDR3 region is CSNSRGDTQYF. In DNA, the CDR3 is TGTAGTAACTCGCGGGGGGATACGCAGTATTTT.